These T cell receptor beta chains were read from a single sample in a study of OX40 agonist ivuxolimab in advanced cancers. Sequenced by immunoSEQ multiplex PCR; TCRdb stores in-frame clones only, minus some. Here the sample spans 60,000 to 80,000 clones, approximately 85% being singletons. Source: CD4+ or CD8+ T cells sorted from blood, taken in a trial of the OX40 agonist ivuxolimab. The source of these receptors is an adult with an advanced solid tumor such as melanoma, head and neck, liver or kidney cancer. CDR3s include the opening cysteine and the closing phenylalanine or tryptophan. Fields, in order: D gene, V gene, J gene, clone size, CDR3 protein, CDR3 DNA. A D gene is named only where the DNA matches it firmly. Clone sizes are given selectively: once, few, many, or a class where the clone is expanded.

d_call: TRBD1; v_call: TRBV6-5; j_call: TRBJ2-1; clone_size: NA; cdr3_aa: CASRRQGNEQFF; cdr3_nt: TGTGCCAGCAGACGACAGGGCAATGAGCAGTTCTTC
d_call: NA; v_call: TRBV7-6; j_call: TRBJ2-2; clone_size: NA; cdr3_aa: CASSLWDGAATGELFF; cdr3_nt: TGTGCCAGCAGCTTATGGGATGGTGCGGCCACCGGGGAGCTGTTTTTT
d_call: NA; v_call: TRBV13; j_call: TRBJ2-7; clone_size: NA; cdr3_aa: CATSGEGYEQYF; cdr3_nt: TGTGCCACCTCAGGGGAGGGTTACGAGCAGTACTTC
d_call: NA; v_call: TRBV27; j_call: TRBJ2-7; clone_size: NA; cdr3_aa: CASRAPSGYPYEQYF; cdr3_nt: TGTGCCAGCAGGGCGCCCTCAGGGTACCCCTACGAGCAGTACTTC
d_call: NA; v_call: TRBV11-1; j_call: TRBJ2-5; clone_size: NA; cdr3_aa: CASRPREVGQETQYF; cdr3_nt: TGTGCCAGCAGGCCCAGGGAGGTGGGGCAAGAGACCCAGTACTTC
d_call: NA; v_call: TRBV21-1; j_call: TRBJ2-2; clone_size: NA; cdr3_aa: CASSKEERGAPVGELFF; cdr3_nt: TGTGCCAGCAGCAAAGAGGAGCGGGGGGCTCCGGTGGGGGAGCTGTTTTTT
d_call: NA; v_call: TRBV7-9; j_call: TRBJ2-5; clone_size: NA; cdr3_aa: CASTAAVETQYF; cdr3_nt: TGTGCCAGCACCGCCGCAGTGGAGACCCAGTACTTC
d_call: NA; v_call: TRBV11-2; j_call: TRBJ2-7; clone_size: once; cdr3_aa: CASSPLGSSYEQYF; cdr3_nt: TGTGCCAGCAGCCCGCTCGGGAGCTCCTACGAGCAGTACTTC
d_call: NA; v_call: TRBV15; j_call: TRBJ1-5; clone_size: NA; cdr3_aa: CATSSGDGRGNQPQHF; cdr3_nt: TGTGCCACCAGCAGCGGGGACGGACGAGGCAATCAGCCCCAGCATTTT
d_call: NA; v_call: TRBV11-2; j_call: TRBJ2-7; clone_size: NA; cdr3_aa: CASSLGTNTYEQYF; cdr3_nt: TGTGCCAGCAGCTTAGGGACTAATACCTACGAGCAGTACTTC
d_call: NA; v_call: TRBV5-5; j_call: TRBJ2-7; clone_size: NA; cdr3_aa: CASRGGYEQYF; cdr3_nt: TGTGCCAGCAGGGGCGGCTACGAGCAGTACTTC
d_call: NA; v_call: TRBV4-1; j_call: TRBJ2-7; clone_size: few; cdr3_aa: CASSQNAGGSSYEQYF; cdr3_nt: TGCGCCAGCAGCCAAAACGCTGGGGGAAGCTCCTACGAGCAGTACTTC
d_call: TRBD1; v_call: TRBV12-5; j_call: TRBJ2-7; clone_size: NA; cdr3_aa: CASGLVLGQPGYEQYF; cdr3_nt: TGTGCTAGTGGTTTGGTACTGGGACAGCCTGGCTACGAGCAGTACTTC
d_call: NA; v_call: TRBV19; j_call: TRBJ1-2; clone_size: NA; cdr3_aa: CASSIKGGYGYTF; cdr3_nt: TGTGCCAGTAGTATCAAGGGGGGATATGGCTACACCTTC
d_call: TRBD1; v_call: TRBV5-1; j_call: TRBJ1-5; clone_size: NA; cdr3_aa: CASSSGQGDNQPQHF; cdr3_nt: TGCGCCAGCAGCTCGGGACAGGGTGACAATCAGCCCCAGCATTTT
d_call: NA; v_call: TRBV19; j_call: TRBJ1-5; clone_size: NA; cdr3_aa: CASLEVGGRYQPQHF; cdr3_nt: TGTGCCAGTCTCGAGGTGGGGGGTAGGTATCAGCCCCAGCATTTT
d_call: TRBD2; v_call: TRBV5-5; j_call: TRBJ2-7; clone_size: once; cdr3_aa: CASCPAGGNDEQYF; cdr3_nt: TGTGCCAGCTGCCCGGCGGGGGGGAATGACGAGCAGTACTTC
d_call: TRBD1; v_call: TRBV28; j_call: TRBJ1-2; clone_size: NA; cdr3_aa: CASSFPQFGRGGYGYTF; cdr3_nt: TGTGCCAGCAGTTTCCCCCAATTTGGCAGGGGGGGCTATGGCTACACCTTC
d_call: NA; v_call: TRBV30; j_call: TRBJ2-1; clone_size: NA; cdr3_aa: CAWGWGDSYNEQFF; cdr3_nt: TGTGCCTGGGGTTGGGGGGACTCCTACAATGAGCAGTTCTTC
d_call: NA; v_call: TRBV7-3; j_call: TRBJ2-7; clone_size: NA; cdr3_aa: CASSLTGAYEQYF; cdr3_nt: TGTGCCAGCAGCTTAACCGGAGCCTACGAGCAGTACTTC
d_call: TRBD1; v_call: TRBV4-3; j_call: TRBJ1-2; clone_size: NA; cdr3_aa: CASSQDDRAGYGYTF; cdr3_nt: TGCGCCAGCAGCCAAGATGACAGGGCTGGCTATGGCTACACCTTC
d_call: TRBD2; v_call: TRBV4-3; j_call: TRBJ2-2; clone_size: NA; cdr3_aa: CASSRLAGGTGELFF; cdr3_nt: TGCGCCAGCAGCCGGCTAGCGGGAGGTACCGGGGAGCTGTTTTTT
d_call: NA; v_call: TRBV29-1; j_call: TRBJ2-1; clone_size: NA; cdr3_aa: CSVTGSAAYNEQFF; cdr3_nt: TGCAGCGTCACCGGGAGTGCGGCTTACAATGAGCAGTTCTTC
d_call: NA; v_call: TRBV27; j_call: TRBJ2-7; clone_size: once; cdr3_aa: CASAFQGEGAYEQYF; cdr3_nt: TGTGCCAGCGCCTTCCAGGGAGAGGGGGCCTACGAGCAGTACTTC
d_call: TRBD1; v_call: TRBV7-8; j_call: TRBJ2-7; clone_size: NA; cdr3_aa: CASSRTGPYEQYF; cdr3_nt: TGTGCCAGCAGCCGGACAGGGCCCTACGAGCAGTACTTC
d_call: NA; v_call: TRBV7-2; j_call: TRBJ2-7; clone_size: NA; cdr3_aa: CASSQTRGEQYF; cdr3_nt: TGTGCCAGCAGTCAGACCCGGGGCGAGCAGTACTTC
d_call: NA; v_call: TRBV28; j_call: TRBJ1-3; clone_size: NA; cdr3_aa: CASSYSSGNTIYF; cdr3_nt: TGTGCCAGCAGTTACAGCTCTGGAAACACCATATATTTT